This is a list of T cell receptor beta chains from one sample in a study of cytomegalovirus exposure and HLA in healthy donors. Only in-frame clones appear in the TCRdb table, and some are missing; sequencing was by immunoSEQ multiplex PCR. The table lists about 130,000 clones, roughly three quarters of them singletons. Sequences were obtained from PBMCs. These receptors were collected from a man aged 40-50 years in good health and CMV-seronegative. Both conserved end residues are part of each CDR3. A D gene is named only where the DNA matches it firmly. The listing skips clone size in some rows; elsewhere it reads once, few, many or a size class.

12,TRBV7-9,TRBJ1-2,NA,NA,TGTGCCAGCAGCTTAGGAGGGAATGGCTACACCTTC,CASSLGGNGYTF
15,TRBV18,TRBJ1-3,TRBD1,few,TGTGCCACCGTCGGACAGGCGAGCTCTGGAAACACCATATATTTT,CATVGQASSGNTIYF
16,TRBV5-1,TRBJ1-2,NA,NA,TGCGCCAGCAGCGCGGACGGAGGATTACAAATCTATGGCTACACCTTC,CASSADGGLQIYGYTF
15,TRBV11-3,TRBJ1-1,TRBD1,once,TGTGCCAGCAGCTTAGGACAGGGGAGTGATAGTGAAGCTTTCTTT,CASSLGQGSDSEAFF
17,TRBV23-1,TRBJ1-2,TRBD1,NA,TGCGCCAGCAGGTCCGGACAGGGGATTCATAGGGGGCTAACCTACACCTTC,CASRSGQGIHRGLTYTF
12,TRBV29-1,TRBJ1-1,NA,NA,TGCAGCGTTCTATTGGGAGGGACTGAAGCTTTCTTT,CSVLLGGTEAFF
17,TRBV5-6,TRBJ2-7,NA,NA,TGTGCCGGCAGCTTAGGACACTCCACCCCAGGCCCCTACGAGCAGTACTTC,CAGSLGHSTPGPYEQYF
16,TRBV5-6,TRBJ1-2,NA,NA,TGTGCCAGCAGCTTGTTCGCGGGGGAGATAAACTATGGCTACACCTTC,CASSLFAGEINYGYTF
16,TRBV5-1,TRBJ1-1,TRBD1,few,TGCGCCAGCAGCTTGGCCGGGACAGGACTGAACACTGAAGCTTTCTTT,CASSLAGTGLNTEAFF
16,TRBV28,TRBJ2-3,NA,NA,TGTGCCAGCAGTTTAATGTTCGGCCAGGGGACAGATACGCAGTATTTT,CASSLMFGQGTDTQYF
14,TRBV27,TRBJ2-7,TRBD2,NA,TGTGCCAGCAGTTTCTACTCTAGCGGCTACGAGCAGTACTTC,CASSFYSSGYEQYF
12,TRBV30,TRBJ1-3,NA,NA,TGTGCCTGGAGGCGGGAGGGAAACACCATATATTTT,CAWRREGNTIYF
12,TRBV23-1,TRBJ2-3,TRBD2,NA,TGCGCCAGCAGTCAGGGACTAGCGGGATTGTATTTT,CASSQGLAGLYF
13,TRBV5-6,TRBJ2-5,NA,NA,TGTGCCAGCAGCAACGGGGACCAAGAGACCCAGTACTTC,CASSNGDQETQYF
16,TRBV5-4,TRBJ2-1,TRBD2,NA,TGTGCCAGCAGCTCACCCGGACTAGCGGCCTACAATGAGCAGTTCTTC,CASSSPGLAAYNEQFF
16,TRBV27,TRBJ2-1,TRBD1,NA,TGTGCCAGCAGTTCCGCGGACAGGGGGGGGTACAATGAGCAGTTCTTC,CASSSADRGGYNEQFF
14,TRBV30,TRBJ1-2,NA,NA,TGTGCCTGGAGTGTAAACGGGATACCTTATGGCTACACCTTC,CAWSVNGIPYGYTF